The T cell receptor beta chain under discussion was sequenced for a study of shared clonotypes between healthy human individuals. The CDR3 has 16 residues. Germline assignment: CDR1 SGHAT and CDR2 FQNNGV. Deletions cut 3 bases from V and 3 bases from J, with 17 bases between. This clone was recorded only once. The protocol was immunoSEQ multiplex PCR, while the TCRdb copy is restricted to in-frame clones and leaves out a portion. Of hundreds of thousands of clones in the sample, 73% are singletons; the top ten hold 1.5% to 2%. Sequencing used memory CD4+ T cells sorted from blood. As for subset: CD45RA-negative fraction. V gene TRBV11-2 combines with J gene TRBJ1-1; tentative D call: TRBD1 (6 bases). The clonotype comes from a woman between 25 and 40 years old in good health. In DNA, the CDR3 is TGTGCCAGCAGCTTGACAGGTTGGTATAGGGACACTGAAGCTTTCTTT. This codes for CASSLTGWYRDTEAFF.